This TCR beta chain was recorded in a study of cytotoxic CD8 clonotypes in ibrutinib-treated CLL. This CDR3 has 16 residues. Germline-derived CDR1 and CDR2 are SGHDN and FVKESK. With V trimmed by 4 bases and J by 2 bases, 10 bases remained unmatched. TCRdb's copy holds only in-frame clones and misses some; the assay was immunoSEQ multiplex PCR. The repertoire holds hundreds of thousands of clones, with 70% as singletons. The sample here was PBMCs, taken after 24 months of ibrutinib treatment. The genes are TRBV14 and TRBJ2-7, with 8 bases matching TRBD2. This TCR was recovered from a human donor with chronic lymphocytic leukemia. The CDR3 is CASSPLGSGAAYEQYF. The CDR3 nucleotides read TGTGCCAGCAGCCCCCTAGGTAGCGGGGCCGCCTACGAGCAGTACTTC.